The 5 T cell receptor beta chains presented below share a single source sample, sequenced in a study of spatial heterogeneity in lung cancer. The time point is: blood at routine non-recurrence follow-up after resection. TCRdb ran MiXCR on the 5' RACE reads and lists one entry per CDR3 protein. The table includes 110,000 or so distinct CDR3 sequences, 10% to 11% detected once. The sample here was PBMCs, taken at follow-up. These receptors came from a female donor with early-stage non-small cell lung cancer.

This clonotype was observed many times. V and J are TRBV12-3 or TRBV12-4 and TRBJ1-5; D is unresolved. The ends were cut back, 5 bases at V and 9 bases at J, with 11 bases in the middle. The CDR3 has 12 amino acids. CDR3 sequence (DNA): TGTGCCAGCAGTCCCAGATTAGGGCCCCAGCATTTT. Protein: CASSPRLGPQHF.

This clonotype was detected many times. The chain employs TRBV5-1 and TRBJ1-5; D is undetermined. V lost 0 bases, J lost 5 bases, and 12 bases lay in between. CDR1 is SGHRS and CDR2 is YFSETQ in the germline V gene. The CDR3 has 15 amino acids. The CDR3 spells CASSLGGEFHQPQHF. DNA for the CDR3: TGCGCCAGCAGCTTGGGGGGAGAGTTTCATCAGCCCCAGCATTTT.

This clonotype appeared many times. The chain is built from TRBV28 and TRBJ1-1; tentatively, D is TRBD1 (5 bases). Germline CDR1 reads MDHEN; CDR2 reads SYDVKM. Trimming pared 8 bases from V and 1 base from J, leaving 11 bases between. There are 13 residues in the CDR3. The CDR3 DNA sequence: TGTGCCAGCCTAGGGGATCGGAACACTGAAGCTTTCTTT. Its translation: CASLGDRNTEAFF.

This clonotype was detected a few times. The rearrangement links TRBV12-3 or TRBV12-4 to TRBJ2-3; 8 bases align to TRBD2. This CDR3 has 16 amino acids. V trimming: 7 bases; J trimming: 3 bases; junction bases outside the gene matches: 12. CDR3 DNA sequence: TGTGCCAGCATCCGGGGGGGGAGGCTTTTGACAGATACGCAGTATTTT. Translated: CASIRGGRLLTDTQYF.

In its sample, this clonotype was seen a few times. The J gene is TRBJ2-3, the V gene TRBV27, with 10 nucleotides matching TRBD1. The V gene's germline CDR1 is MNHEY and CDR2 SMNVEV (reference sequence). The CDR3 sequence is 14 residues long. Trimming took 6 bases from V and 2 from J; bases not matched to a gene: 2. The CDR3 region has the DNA TGTGCCAGCAGACGACAGGGGGCCACAGATACGCAGTATTTT. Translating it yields CASRRQGATDTQYF.